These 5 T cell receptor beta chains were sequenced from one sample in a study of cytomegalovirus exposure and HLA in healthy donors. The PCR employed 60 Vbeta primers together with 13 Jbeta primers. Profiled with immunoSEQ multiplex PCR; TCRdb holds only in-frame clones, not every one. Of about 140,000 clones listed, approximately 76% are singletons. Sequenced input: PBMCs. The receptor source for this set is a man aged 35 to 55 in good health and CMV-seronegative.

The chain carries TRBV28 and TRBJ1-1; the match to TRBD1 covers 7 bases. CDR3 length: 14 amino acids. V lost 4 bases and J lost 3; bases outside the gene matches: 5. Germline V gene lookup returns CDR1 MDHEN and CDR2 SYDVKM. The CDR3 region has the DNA TGTGCCAGCAGTTCGACAGGGACCCACACTGAAGCTTTCTTT. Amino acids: CASSSTGTHTEAFF. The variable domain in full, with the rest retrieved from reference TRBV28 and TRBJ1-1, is DVKVTQSSRYLVKRTGEKVFLECVQDMDHENMFWYRQDPGLGLRLIYFSYDVKMKEKGDIPEGYSVSREKKERFSLILESASTNQTSMYLCASSSTGTHTEAFFGQGTRLTVV.

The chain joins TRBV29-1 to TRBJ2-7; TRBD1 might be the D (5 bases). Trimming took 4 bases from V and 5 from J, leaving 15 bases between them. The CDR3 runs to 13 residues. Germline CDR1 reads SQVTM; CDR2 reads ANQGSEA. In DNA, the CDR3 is TGCAGCGTTGTAGGGCAGGGTTCCAACGAGCAGTACTTC. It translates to CSVVGQGSNEQYF.

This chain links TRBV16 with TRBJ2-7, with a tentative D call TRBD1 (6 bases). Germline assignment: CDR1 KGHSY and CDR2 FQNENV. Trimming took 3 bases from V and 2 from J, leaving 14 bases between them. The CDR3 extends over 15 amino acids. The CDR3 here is CASSHFDRRPYEQYF. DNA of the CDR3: TGTGCCAGCAGCCATTTCGACAGGCGACCCTACGAGCAGTACTTC.

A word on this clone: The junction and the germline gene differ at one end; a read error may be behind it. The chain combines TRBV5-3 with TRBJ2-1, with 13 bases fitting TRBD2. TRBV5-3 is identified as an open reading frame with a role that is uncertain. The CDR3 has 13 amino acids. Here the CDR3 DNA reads TGTGCCAGAAGCTTGACGGGACTAGCGGGATACCTCTTC. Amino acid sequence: CARSLTGLAGYLF.

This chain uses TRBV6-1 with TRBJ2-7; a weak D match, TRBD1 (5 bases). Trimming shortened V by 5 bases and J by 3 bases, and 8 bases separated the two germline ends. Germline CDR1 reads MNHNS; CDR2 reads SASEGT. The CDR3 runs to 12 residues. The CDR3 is CASSRGYYEQYF. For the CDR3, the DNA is TGTGCCAGCAGTAGGGGATACTACGAGCAGTACTTC.